This is a list of T cell receptor beta chains from one sample in a study of PD-L1 blockade in urothelial cancer. Only in-frame clones appear in the TCRdb table, and some are missing; sequencing was by immunoSEQ multiplex PCR. This table has 55,000 to 85,000 clones, 70% to 90% appearing once. This specimen was PBMCs, taken around atezolizumab (anti-PD-L1) treatment. These receptors originate from a man in his fifties or sixties with urothelial cancer. Both conserved end residues are part of each CDR3. A D gene is named only where the DNA matches it firmly. Expanded clones are given a class, and other clones once, few, many or no size at all.

d_call	v_call	clone_size	j_call	cdr3_aa	cdr3_nt
TRBD1	TRBV13	-	TRBJ1-1	CASSSGTGLEAFF	TGTGCCAGCAGCTCGGGGACAGGGCTTGAAGCTTTCTTT
-	TRBV25-1	once	TRBJ2-7	CASRQTGRDEQYF	TGTGCCAGCAGGCAGACAGGACGCGACGAGCAGTACTTC
TRBD1	TRBV6-1	-	TRBJ1-1	CASTIGGTGTTEAFF	TGTGCCAGCACCATAGGGGGGACAGGGACCACTGAAGCTTTCTTT
TRBD1	TRBV7-8	-	TRBJ1-5	CASSLWTGNNQPQHF	TGTGCCAGCAGCTTGTGGACAGGGAACAATCAGCCCCAGCATTTT
-	TRBV9	-	TRBJ2-6	CASSRISGANVLTF	TGTGCCAGCTCCAGGATCTCTGGGGCCAACGTCCTGACTTTC
-	TRBV14	-	TRBJ2-7	CASSQGLNWYEQYF	TGTGCCAGCAGCCAAGGACTAAATTGGTACGAGCAGTACTTC
TRBD2	TRBV7-2	-	TRBJ2-1	CASSLFLAGGLENEQFF	TGTGCCAGCAGCTTATTTCTAGCGGGAGGGCTCGAGAATGAGCAGTTCTTC
-	TRBV5-1	-	TRBJ2-2	CASTYTGELFF	TGCGCCAGCACCTACACCGGGGAGCTGTTTTTT
TRBD2	TRBV29-1	-	TRBJ2-5	CSVKLAGGEQETQYF	TGCAGCGTTAAACTAGCGGGGGGGGAACAAGAGACCCAGTACTTC
TRBD2	TRBV7-2	-	TRBJ2-7	CASSLAPLASGADEQYF	TGTGCCAGCAGCTTAGCCCCGCTCGCTAGCGGGGCGGACGAGCAGTACTTC
TRBD1	TRBV19	-	TRBJ2-6	CASSPTGSGANVLTF	TGTGCCAGTAGCCCGACAGGGTCTGGGGCCAACGTCCTGACTTTC
TRBD1	TRBV29-1	-	TRBJ1-5	CSVGTGEYDQPQHF	TGCAGCGTAGGGACAGGGGAGTATGATCAGCCCCAGCATTTT
TRBD1	TRBV6-5	-	TRBJ2-1	CASSPGTGFRNEQFF	TGTGCCAGCAGTCCCGGGACAGGGTTTCGCAATGAGCAGTTCTTC
-	TRBV2	-	TRBJ1-5	CASSVGQSNQPQHF	TGTGCCAGCAGCGTAGGACAAAGCAATCAGCCCCAGCATTTT
TRBD1	TRBV5-4	-	TRBJ1-2	CASSPGTGGQFGYGYTF	TGTGCCAGCAGCCCCGGGACAGGGGGACAGTTCGGCTATGGCTACACCTTC
TRBD1	TRBV5-6	-	TRBJ2-1	CASSLGDRQFEQFF	TGTGCCAGCAGCTTGGGGGACAGGCAATTTGAGCAGTTCTTC
TRBD2	TRBV15	-	TRBJ2-7	CATSIVAGGNYEQYF	TGTGCCACCAGCATAGTAGCGGGAGGCAACTACGAGCAGTACTTC
-	TRBV28	few	TRBJ1-1	CASLGRGEAFF	TGTGCCAGCTTGGGGCGGGGAGAAGCTTTCTTT
TRBD1	TRBV15	-	TRBJ1-3	CATSRDFKGADSPSGNTIYF	TGTGCCACCAGCAGAGATTTTAAGGGGGCTGACTCTCCCTCTGGAAACACCATATATTTT
TRBD2	TRBV9	-	TRBJ2-7	CASSVSPAGDEQYF	TGTGCCAGCAGCGTAAGTCCAGCGGGAGACGAGCAGTACTTC
-	TRBV12-5	-	TRBJ1-2	CASGYLAHNTGSYGYTF	TGTGCTAGTGGCTATTTGGCCCATAATACGGGGAGCTATGGCTACACCTTC
-	TRBV28	once	TRBJ1-1	CASITLNTEAFF	TGTGCCAGCATTACACTGAACACTGAAGCTTTCTTT
-	TRBV29-1	-	TRBJ2-3	CSEAEGTDTQYF	TGCAGCGAGGCGGAGGGGACAGATACGCAGTATTTT
TRBD2	TRBV30	-	TRBJ2-3	CAWSATSGRTDTQYF	TGTGCCTGGAGTGCGACTAGCGGACGCACAGATACGCAGTATTTT
TRBD1	TRBV19	-	TRBJ1-5	CASKAGTGVTRNQPQHF	TGTGCCAGTAAGGCCGGGACAGGGGTTACGCGCAATCAGCCCCAGCATTTT
TRBD1	TRBV9	-	TRBJ2-3	CASSEGQGTDTQYF	TGTGCCAGCAGCGAGGGACAGGGAACGGATACGCAGTATTTT
TRBD1	TRBV4-2	-	TRBJ1-2	CASSQQAGAGGDYGYTF	TGTGCCAGCAGCCAACAAGCTGGGGCAGGGGGTGACTATGGCTACACCTTC
-	TRBV7-9	few	TRBJ1-2	CASSSTGSLPYGYTF	TGTGCCAGCAGCTCAACAGGGAGCCTCCCCTATGGCTACACCTTC
TRBD1	TRBV6-1	-	TRBJ1-5	CASGDRASQPQHF	TGTGCCAGCGGGGACAGGGCGAGCCAGCCCCAGCATTTT
-	TRBV10-3	-	TRBJ1-1	CAIRGVQGRTEAFF	TGTGCCATCAGGGGGGTACAGGGTCGGACTGAAGCTTTCTTT
-	TRBV29-1	-	TRBJ1-2	CSPYNGQGSHGYTF	TGCAGCCCTTACAATGGCCAGGGATCACATGGCTACACCTTC
TRBD1	TRBV6-5	-	TRBJ1-6	CASSLGQGADSPLHF	TGTGCCAGCAGCCTTGGACAGGGGGCTGATTCACCCCTCCACTTT
TRBD1	TRBV2	-	TRBJ1-5	CASNRPTGRSNQPQHF	TGTGCCAGCAACCGACCGACAGGGAGGAGCAATCAGCCCCAGCATTTT
TRBD2	TRBV5-1	-	TRBJ2-7	CASSFSAQRGSYEQYF	TGCGCCAGCAGCTTTTCTGCCCAGCGGGGTTCCTACGAGCAGTACTTC
TRBD2	TRBV11-3	-	TRBJ2-1	CASSLESGSGGPYEQFF	TGTGCCAGCAGCTTAGAATCGGGTTCGGGAGGGCCGTATGAGCAGTTCTTC
-	TRBV4-2	few	TRBJ2-5	CASSQEVQKETQYF	TGTGCCAGCAGCCAAGAGGTCCAGAAAGAGACCCAGTACTTC
TRBD1	TRBV14	-	TRBJ2-1	CASSQDSRGLGEQFF	TGTGCCAGCAGCCAAGATTCCAGGGGGCTAGGAGAGCAGTTCTTC
-	TRBV6-5	-	TRBJ2-7	CASSSHRPGSSYEQYF	TGTGCCAGCAGTTCCCACCGTCCTGGGAGCTCCTACGAGCAGTACTTC
-	TRBV9	-	TRBJ2-5	CASSVNAAETQYF	TGTGCCAGCAGCGTAAATGCGGCGGAGACCCAGTACTTC
-	TRBV4-1	few	TRBJ1-2	CASNQEWGRGGGYTF	TGCGCCAGCAACCAGGAATGGGGCAGGGGAGGGGGCTACACCTTC
-	TRBV11-3	-	TRBJ1-1	CASSSGETEAFF	TGTGCCAGCAGTTCAGGGGAGACTGAAGCTTTCTTT
-	TRBV28	-	TRBJ1-3	CASSLAGAQVGNTIYF	TGTGCCAGCAGTTTAGCAGGGGCTCAAGTTGGAAACACCATATATTTT
TRBD1	TRBV7-9	few	TRBJ2-1	CASSSPGTGPNNEQFF	TGTGCCAGCAGCTCCCCCGGGACAGGGCCCAACAATGAGCAGTTCTTC
TRBD2	TRBV6-5	-	TRBJ2-1	CASSAPSGRVGEQFF	TGTGCCAGCAGTGCTCCTAGCGGGAGGGTCGGTGAGCAGTTCTTC
TRBD1	TRBV11-2	-	TRBJ2-7	CASSLAGQNYEQYF	TGTGCCAGCAGCTTAGCGGGACAGAACTACGAGCAGTACTTC
TRBD1	TRBV7-8	-	TRBJ1-1	CASSVEGAWGTEAFF	TGTGCCAGCAGCGTAGAGGGGGCCTGGGGCACTGAAGCTTTCTTT
TRBD1	TRBV10-1	few	TRBJ1-5	CASTPRRDRPNQPQHF	TGCGCCAGCACACCGCGCCGGGACAGACCTAATCAGCCCCAGCATTTT
-	TRBV6-1	-	TRBJ1-4	CASQLRRGTGEKLFF	TGTGCCAGCCAACTTCGGAGGGGAACTGGTGAAAAACTGTTTTTT
-	TRBV28	-	TRBJ2-7	CASTLRGSRYEQYF	TGTGCCAGCACCTTGCGAGGGAGTCGGTACGAGCAGTACTTC
TRBD2	TRBV5-1	-	TRBJ2-5	CASSLEGRAETQYF	TGCGCCAGCAGCTTGGAGGGGAGGGCGGAGACCCAGTACTTC
TRBD1	TRBV5-3	-	TRBJ1-2	CARSFTGGHGYTF	TGTGCCAGAAGCTTTACAGGGGGACATGGCTACACCTTC
-	TRBV2	-	TRBJ2-1	CAGGIYNEQFF	TGTGCCGGAGGGATTTACAATGAGCAGTTCTTC
-	TRBV6-1	-	TRBJ1-4	CASSENGIILKLFF	TGTGCCAGCAGTGAAAACGGTATTATATTGAAACTGTTTTTT
-	TRBV25-1	-	TRBJ2-4	CASPRSDIQYF	TGTGCCAGCCCCCGGTCGGACATTCAGTACTTC
-	TRBV4-1	-	TRBJ2-1	CASSHARRAGRPNEQFF	TGCGCCAGCAGCCATGCAAGAAGGGCAGGGAGGCCCAATGAGCAGTTCTTC
TRBD1	TRBV19	-	TRBJ1-1	CASSRGTTGGGGTEAFF	TGTGCCAGTAGTAGGGGGACGACAGGGGGCGGAGGCACTGAAGCTTTCTTT
-	TRBV6-1	-	TRBJ2-2	CASKSWGAGELFF	TGTGCCAGCAAAAGCTGGGGAGCCGGGGAGCTGTTTTTT
-	TRBV10-3	-	TRBJ2-3	CAISEVGQSTQYF	TGTGCCATCAGTGAAGTGGGGCAGAGTACGCAGTATTTT
-	TRBV6-5	-	TRBJ2-5	CASSWGGETQYF	TGTGCCAGCAGTTGGGGGGGCGAGACCCAGTACTTC